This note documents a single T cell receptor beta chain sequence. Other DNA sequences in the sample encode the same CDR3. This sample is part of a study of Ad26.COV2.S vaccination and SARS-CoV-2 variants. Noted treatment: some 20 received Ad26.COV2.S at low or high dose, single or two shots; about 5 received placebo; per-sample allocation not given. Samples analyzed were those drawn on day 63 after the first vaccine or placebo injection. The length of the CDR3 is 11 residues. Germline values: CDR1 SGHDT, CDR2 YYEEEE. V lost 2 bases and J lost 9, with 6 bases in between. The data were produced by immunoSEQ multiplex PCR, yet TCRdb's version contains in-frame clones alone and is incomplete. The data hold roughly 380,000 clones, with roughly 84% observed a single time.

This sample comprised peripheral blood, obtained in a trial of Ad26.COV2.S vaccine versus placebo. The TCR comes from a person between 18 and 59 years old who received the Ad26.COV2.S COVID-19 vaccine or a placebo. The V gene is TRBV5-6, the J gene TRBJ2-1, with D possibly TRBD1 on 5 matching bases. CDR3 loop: CASSFRGEQFF. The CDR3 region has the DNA TGTGCCAGCAGCTTTAGGGGTGAGCAGTTCTTC. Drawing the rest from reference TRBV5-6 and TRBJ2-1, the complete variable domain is DAGVTQSPTHLIKTRGQQVTLRCSPKSGHDTVSWYQQALGQGPQFIFQYYEEEERQRGNFPDRFSGHQFPNYSSELNVNALLLGDSALYLCASSFRGEQFFGPGTRLTVL.